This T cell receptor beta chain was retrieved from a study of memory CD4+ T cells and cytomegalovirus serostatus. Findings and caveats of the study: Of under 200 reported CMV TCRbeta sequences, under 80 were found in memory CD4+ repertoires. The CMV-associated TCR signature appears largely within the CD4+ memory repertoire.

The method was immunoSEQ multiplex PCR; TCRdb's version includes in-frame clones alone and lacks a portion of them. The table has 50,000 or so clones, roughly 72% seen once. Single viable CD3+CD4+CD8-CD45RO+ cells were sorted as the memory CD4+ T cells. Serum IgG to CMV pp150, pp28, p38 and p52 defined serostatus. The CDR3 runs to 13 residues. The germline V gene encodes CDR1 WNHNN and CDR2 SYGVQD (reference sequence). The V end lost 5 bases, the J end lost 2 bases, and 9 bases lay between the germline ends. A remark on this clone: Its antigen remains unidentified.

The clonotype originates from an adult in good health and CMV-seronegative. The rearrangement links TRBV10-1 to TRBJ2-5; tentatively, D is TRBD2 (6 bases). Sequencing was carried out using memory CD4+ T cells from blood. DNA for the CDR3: TGCGCCAGCAGTTTTGGGGGGCAAGAGACCCAGTACTTC. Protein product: CASSFGGQETQYF.